The 6 T cell receptor beta chains below were found in one sample sequenced in a study of radiation and T cells in renal cell carcinoma. Libraries were prepared by immunoSEQ multiplex PCR; TCRdb keeps only in-frame clonotypes and omits some of them. The profile shows 100,000 to 150,000 clones, about 81% of them singletons. The time point denotes: blood 2 weeks post-SBRT. The treatment denotes: 15 Gy SBRT to primary tumor, nephrectomy 4 weeks later. The sequences come from blood, collected from a patient whose treatment included radiotherapy and nephrectomy. The source is a man between 45 and 60 years old with renal cell carcinoma.

This clone was counted once. J is TRBJ1-1 and V is TRBV7-2; 10 bases align to TRBD1. Unmatched junction bases numbered 16, after V lost 2 bases and J lost 4 bases. The germline V gene has CDR1 SGHTA and CDR2 FQGNSA. The CDR3 is made up of 19 amino acids. The CDR3 loop reads CASSLRGDRGNELSTEAFF. For the CDR3, the DNA is TGTGCCAGCAGCTTAAGAGGGGACAGGGGAAATGAGTTGAGCACTGAAGCTTTCTTT.

The rearrangement uses TRBV27 and TRBJ2-7; TRBD2 agrees at 8 bases. CDR3 length equals 12 residues. Trimming took 8 bases from V and 2 from J; bases not matched to a gene: 2. Per germline, CDR1 MNHEY and CDR2 SMNVEV (reference sequence). CDR3 in DNA: TGTGCCAGCGGGGGACTAGCCTACGAGCAGTACTTC. Translated: CASGGLAYEQYF.

The chain combines TRBV19 with TRBJ2-7; D gene ambiguous. The CDR3 extends over 12 amino acids. Germline CDR1 and CDR2: LNHDA and SQIVND (reference sequence). Trimming took off 7 bases at V and 0 bases at J, with 7 bases between the two ends. The CDR3 is CASIEDSYEQYF. The CDR3 DNA is TGTGCCAGTATAGAGGACTCCTACGAGCAGTACTTC.

The V call is TRBV5-1, the J call TRBJ2-1; D ambiguous. V was pared by 4 bases and J by 9 bases, with 14 bases between. Germline CDR1 reads SGHRS; CDR2 reads YFSETQ. CDR3 size: 13 residues. CDR3 sequence reads: CASSIDRKGEQFF. The CDR3 DNA is TGCGCCAGCAGCATCGACCGGAAGGGTGAGCAGTTCTTC.

The chain couples TRBV5-1 to TRBJ1-1, with D possibly being TRBD1 (5 bases). Germline V gene data show CDR1 as SGHRS and CDR2 as YFSETQ. The V end was cut by 0 bases, the J end by 6 bases, with 15 bases between. The CDR3 length is 15 residues. This chain's CDR3 is CASSLEAGRWAEAFF. CDR3 in DNA: TGCGCCAGCAGCTTGGAGGCAGGGAGGTGGGCTGAAGCTTTCTTT.

This chain connects TRBV27 to TRBJ1-5; 7 bases agree with TRBD1. This CDR3 region has 18 residues. The germline gives CDR1 MNHEY, CDR2 SMNVEV (reference sequence). V lost 3 bases to trimming and J lost 3 bases; unmatched junction nucleotides: 14. CDR3 sequence (DNA): TGTGCCAGCAGTTTGATGAGCCCGACCGGGACAGTCAATCAGCCCCAGCATTTT. Encoded protein: CASSLMSPTGTVNQPQHF.